Listed here are 19 T cell receptor beta chains from one sample, sequenced in a study of CD8 T cells in Susac syndrome. A quantity of about 0.5 to 1 ug RNA underwent reverse transcription using random hexamers. TCRdb used MiXCR to reprocess the immunoSEQ multiplex PCR reads, holding one entry per CDR3 protein. The data hold some 130,000 distinct CDR3 sequences, with roughly 94% observed a single time. The sample taken for sequencing was CD8+ T cells from PBMCs. These receptors were taken from a human donor with Susac syndrome.

This clonotype was seen just once. This sequence joins TRBV12-3 or TRBV12-4 and TRBJ2-3, with D tentatively TRBD1 (5 bases). The V gene lost 6 bases and the J gene lost 4 bases, with 8 bases spanning the gap. This CDR3 has 12 amino acids. CDR3 in DNA: TGTGCCAGCAGAGACAGAGCAGATACGCAGTATTTT. This sequence encodes CASRDRADTQYF.

The CDR3 region has the DNA TGCGCCAGCAGCCTCAGCGGGATCAGCACAGATACGCAGTATTTT. This encodes CASSLSGISTDTQYF. The chain joins TRBV5-1 to TRBJ2-3; 7 bases map to TRBD2. This CDR3 contains 15 residues. Germline lookup yields CDR1 SGHRS and CDR2 YFSETQ. Trimming cost V 4 bases and J 0 bases; bases outside gene matches: 5.

The chain employs TRBV6-5 and TRBJ2-2; D possibly matches TRBD1 or TRBD2 (5 bases each). V was clipped by 2 bases and J by 3 bases, with 19 bases between them. This CDR3 region has 18 residues. Germline CDR1 reads MNHEY; CDR2 reads SVGAGI. The CDR3 loop reads CASSYPRDARWHTGELFF. CDR3 nucleotide sequence: TGTGCCAGCAGTTACCCCCGGGACGCCCGCTGGCACACCGGGGAGCTGTTTTTT.

CDR3 amino acids: CASSQGLSTDTQYF. The DNA of the CDR3 is TGTGCCAGCAGCCAGGGCTTATCCACAGATACGCAGTATTTT. V usage is TRBV11-2 and J usage is TRBJ2-3; perhaps TRBD1 as D (5 bases). Germline values: CDR1 SGHAT, CDR2 FQNNGV. Trimming cost V 5 bases and J 2 bases, with 11 bases left between them. The CDR3 contains 14 residues.

The CDR3 DNA sequence: TGTGCCAGTAGTAGCTCGGACCCGAATTGGCCCCAGCATTTT. As protein: CASSSSDPNWPQHF. V usage is TRBV19 and J usage is TRBJ1-5; D is uncertain. V was shortened by 4 bases and J by 9 bases, with 16 bases between the two germline ends. Per germline, CDR1 LNHDA and CDR2 SQIVND (reference sequence). The CDR3 is 14 residues long.

V gene TRBV18 combines with J gene TRBJ1-2; TRBD1 is a possible D gene (6 bases). The CDR3 runs to 16 residues. The germline V gene has CDR1 KGHSH and CDR2 LQKENI. V was trimmed by 3 bases and J by 1 base, leaving 15 bases between them. The CDR3 DNA is TGTGCCAGCTCACCGACTGGGACATCCCTTAACTATGGCTACACCTTC. Translation: CASSPTGTSLNYGYTF.

The chain joins TRBV6-6 to TRBJ1-2; 8 nucleotides match TRBD1. Trimming took 6 bases from V and 6 from J; bases not matched to a gene: 6. There are 13 residues in the CDR3. Per germline, CDR1 MNHNY and CDR2 SVGAGI (reference sequence). The CDR3 coding sequence is TGTGCCAGCAGCCTCCAGGGGGCGGATGGCTACACCTTC. This codes for CASSLQGADGYTF.

As regards this clonotype: One junction end does not reproduce the germline sequence, and a read error may be involved. The chain recombines TRBV7-2 with TRBJ2-5; D gene unclear. The germline CDR1 and CDR2 sequences are SGHTA and FQGNSA. This CDR3 is built from 15 residues. The CDR3 sequence: CASRLDSGTQETQYF. The CDR3 DNA sequence: TGTGCCAGCAGATTAGATTCCGGCACCCAAGAGACCCAGTACTTC.

This chain links TRBV14 with TRBJ2-1; D is possibly TRBD1 (6 bases). CDR1 and CDR2 from the germline V gene are SGHDN and FVKESK. The CDR3 is 14 residues long. The V and J ends lost 6 bases and 2 bases respectively, with 11 bases between them. The CDR3 DNA sequence: TGTGCCAGCAGGCCCAGGGGACCCTACAATGAGCAGTTCTTC. Amino acids: CASRPRGPYNEQFF.

This clonotype was seen more than once but under ten times. This chain joins TRBV27 and TRBJ2-7; maybe TRBD2 (5 bases). The CDR3 consists of 14 residues. Germline V gene data show CDR1 as MNHEY and CDR2 as SMNVEV (reference sequence). The V gene lost 2 bases and the J gene lost 5 bases, with 13 bases spanning the gap. The CDR3 is CASSLVAGGDEQYF. CDR3 nucleotide sequence: TGTGCCAGCAGTTTAGTTGCGGGTGGCGACGAGCAGTACTTC.

The chain uses TRBV29-1 and TRBJ2-7, with TRBD1 identical over 8 bases. Germline-derived CDR1 and CDR2 are SQVTM and ANQGSEA. The CDR3 spans 12 residues. V lost 8 bases and J lost 2; bases outside the gene matches: 5. CDR3 sequence reads: CSIRTGPYEQYF. The CDR3 DNA follows: TGCAGCATTCGGACAGGGCCCTACGAGCAGTACTTC.

The chain is built from TRBV28 and TRBJ2-5; 8 bases map to TRBD1. This CDR3 comprises 15 residues. In germline, CDR1 is MDHEN, CDR2 SYDVKM. J gave up 2 bases and V 5 bases, and 7 bases lay outside the gene matches. The CDR3 DNA follows: TGTGCCAGCAGTCGGGACAGGCCAATTCAAGAGACCCAGTACTTC. It codes for CASSRDRPIQETQYF.

The chain uses TRBV20-1 and TRBJ1-2; the match to TRBD1 covers 7 bases. V lost 3 bases and J lost 1; bases outside the gene matches: 5. Germline V gives CDR1 DFQATT, CDR2 SNEGSKA (reference sequence). There are 14 residues in the CDR3. CDR3 DNA sequence: TGCAGTGCTAGGGCCTGGGACAGTAACTATGGCTACACCTTC. Protein product: CSARAWDSNYGYTF.

The V call is TRBV19, the J call TRBJ2-3, with 9 bases lining up with TRBD2. Germline CDR1 LNHDA, CDR2 SQIVND (reference sequence). The J segment lost 3 bases and the V segment lost 0 bases, leaving 16 bases of the junction unmatched. The CDR3 runs 20 residues. The CDR3 loop reads CASSIEVASGTVLGTDTQYF. For the CDR3, the DNA is TGTGCCAGTAGTATAGAGGTGGCTAGCGGGACTGTCCTGGGGACAGATACGCAGTATTTT.

J is TRBJ2-1 and V is TRBV13; D possibly corresponds to TRBD2 (5 bases). CDR3 length: 17 residues. Germline V CDR1 and CDR2: PRHDT, FYEKMQ (reference sequence). Trimming left V 5 bases short and J 5 bases short, with 22 bases between. CDR3 sequence: CASSPRLAGPLDNEQFF. CDR3 coding DNA: TGTGCCAGCAGCCCCCGTCTAGCCGGACCGTTGGACAATGAGCAGTTCTTC.

This rearrangement joins TRBV9 to TRBJ2-7, with TRBD1 matching over 7 bases. The length of the CDR3 is 12 residues. Germline CDR1 is SGDLS and CDR2 is YYNGEE. V lost 4 bases and J lost 13; bases outside the gene matches: 11. The CDR3 nucleotides read TGTGCCAGCAGCCAATCTGGGACAGATCTTTACTTC. This encodes CASSQSGTDLYF.

This chain connects TRBV2 to TRBJ2-7; unclear D gene. The V end lost 2 bases, the J end lost 0 bases, and 8 bases lay between the germline ends. Germline V gene data show CDR1 as SNHLY and CDR2 as FYNNEI. The CDR3 runs 14 residues. CDR3 in DNA: TGTGCCAGCAGTGAACCATCGAGCTCCTACGAGCAGTACTTC. Protein sequence: CASSEPSSSYEQYF. Variable domain in full (rest from reference TRBV2 and TRBJ2-7): EPEVTQTPSHQVTQMGQEVILRCVPISNHLYFYWYRQILGQKVEFLVSFYNNEISEKSEIFDDQFSVERPDGSNFTLKIRSTKLEDSAMYFCASSEPSSSYEQYFGPGTRLTVT.

V usage is TRBV12-3 or TRBV12-4 and J usage is TRBJ2-5; 11 nucleotides align to TRBD2. Trimming at V came to 6 bases and at J to 5 bases, leaving 8 bases not matched to a gene. The CDR3 is 15 amino acids. This CDR3 is CASRTQTSGMETQYF. The CDR3 coding sequence is TGTGCCAGCAGGACACAGACTAGCGGGATGGAGACCCAGTACTTC.

The rearrangement links TRBV5-1 to TRBJ1-3; no reliable D call. V lost 1 base, J lost 2 bases, and 7 bases lay in between. The germline gives CDR1 SGHRS, CDR2 YFSETQ. The CDR3 has 14 residues. The CDR3 coding sequence is TGCGCCAGCAGCTTGTCCGGGACTGGAAACACCATATATTTT. Amino acid sequence: CASSLSGTGNTIYF.